This T cell receptor beta chain was documented in a study of cytomegalovirus exposure and HLA in healthy donors. The study's findings and limits: Equally common other TCR beta chains were less clonally expanded than HLA-associated ones, a later analysis found. For presence/absence analyses, sequencing depth was assumed to be roughly uniform across donors. The study reported that TCR beta sequences accurately predicted HLA-A and HLA-B alleles in most subjects.

This CDR3 comprises 15 residues. Germline CDR1 reads LNHDA; CDR2 reads SQIVND (reference sequence). The ends were cut back, 5 bases at V and 6 bases at J, with 17 bases in the middle. In regard to this clone: Its antigen remains unidentified.

It was with 60 Vbeta and 13 Jbeta primers that the PCR ran. Repertoires were generated with immunoSEQ multiplex PCR, while TCRdb's copy carries only in-frame clones and drops some. The sample totals around 100,000 clones. The clonotype was recovered from a man in his forties in good health and CMV-seronegative. Sequencing was done on a sample of PBMCs. J is TRBJ1-5 and V is TRBV19; the D is unclear. CDR3 DNA: TGTGCCAGTAGTCGCGCTCTAGTGTCTAGTCAGCCCCAGCATTTT. It specifies CASSRALVSSQPQHF.